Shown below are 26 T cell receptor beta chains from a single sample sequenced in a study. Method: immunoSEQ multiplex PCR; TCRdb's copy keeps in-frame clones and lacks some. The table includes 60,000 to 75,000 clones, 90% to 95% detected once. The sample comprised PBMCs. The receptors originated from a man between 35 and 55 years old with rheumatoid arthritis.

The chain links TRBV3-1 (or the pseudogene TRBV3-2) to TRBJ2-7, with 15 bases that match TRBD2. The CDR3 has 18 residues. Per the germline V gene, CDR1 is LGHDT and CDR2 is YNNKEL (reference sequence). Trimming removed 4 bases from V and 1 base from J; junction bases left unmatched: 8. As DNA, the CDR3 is TGTGCCAGCAGCCGCAAGGGACTAGCGGGAGGCTTGTCCTACGAGCAGTACTTC. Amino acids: CASSRKGLAGGLSYEQYF.

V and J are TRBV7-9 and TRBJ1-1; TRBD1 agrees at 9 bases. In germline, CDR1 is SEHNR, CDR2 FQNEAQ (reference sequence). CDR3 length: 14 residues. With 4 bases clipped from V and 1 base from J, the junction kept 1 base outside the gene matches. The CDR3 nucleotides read TGTGCCAGCAGCTCGACAGGGGGGAACACTGAAGCTTTCTTT. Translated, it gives CASSSTGGNTEAFF.

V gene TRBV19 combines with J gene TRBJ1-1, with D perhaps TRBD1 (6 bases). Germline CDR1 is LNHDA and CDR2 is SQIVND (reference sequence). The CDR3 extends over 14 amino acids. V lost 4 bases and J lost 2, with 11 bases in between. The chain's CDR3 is CASSTPGTNTEAFF. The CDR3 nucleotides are TGTGCCAGTAGTACCCCAGGGACAAACACTGAAGCTTTCTTT.

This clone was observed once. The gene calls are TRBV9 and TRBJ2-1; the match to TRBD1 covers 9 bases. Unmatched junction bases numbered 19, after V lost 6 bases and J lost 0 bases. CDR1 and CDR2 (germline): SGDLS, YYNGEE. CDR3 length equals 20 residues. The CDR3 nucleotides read TGTGCCAGCAACCCGGGACAGGGAATTTGGCGGGGAAGCTCCTACAATGAGCAGTTCTTC. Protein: CASNPGQGIWRGSSYNEQFF.

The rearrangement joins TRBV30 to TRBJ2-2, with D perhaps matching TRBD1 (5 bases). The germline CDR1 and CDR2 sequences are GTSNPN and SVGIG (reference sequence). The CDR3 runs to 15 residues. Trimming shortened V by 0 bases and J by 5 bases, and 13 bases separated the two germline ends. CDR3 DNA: TGTGCCTGGAGTGTACGGCTAGGGGAAACCGGGGAGCTGTTTTTT. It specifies CAWSVRLGETGELFF.

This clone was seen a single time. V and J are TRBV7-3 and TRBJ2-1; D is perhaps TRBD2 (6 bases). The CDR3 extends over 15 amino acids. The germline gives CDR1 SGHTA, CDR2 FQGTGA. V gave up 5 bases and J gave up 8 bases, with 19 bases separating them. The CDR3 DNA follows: TGTGCCAGCAGCCCAGGGCTAGCGAGGCAATATGAGCAGTTCTTC. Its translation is CASSPGLARQYEQFF.

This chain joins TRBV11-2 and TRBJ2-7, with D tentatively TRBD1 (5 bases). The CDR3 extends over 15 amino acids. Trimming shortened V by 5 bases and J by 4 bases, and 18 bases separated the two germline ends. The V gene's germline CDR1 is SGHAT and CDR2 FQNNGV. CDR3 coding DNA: TGTGCCAGCAGCGAAACCGACAGCCCAGCATACGAGCAGTACTTC. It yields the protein CASSETDSPAYEQYF.

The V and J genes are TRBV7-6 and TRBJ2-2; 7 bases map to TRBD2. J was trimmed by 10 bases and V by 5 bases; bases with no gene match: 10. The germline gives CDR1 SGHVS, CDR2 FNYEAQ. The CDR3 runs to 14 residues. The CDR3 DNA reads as TGTGCCAGCAGCCCGTGGGGGAGGGCCTTGGAGCTGTTTTTT. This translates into CASSPWGRALELFF.

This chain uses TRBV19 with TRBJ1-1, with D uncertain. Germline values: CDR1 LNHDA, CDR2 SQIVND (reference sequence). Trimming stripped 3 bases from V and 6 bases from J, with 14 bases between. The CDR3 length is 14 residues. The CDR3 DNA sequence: TGTGCCAGTAGTATTAGAGGACTGGGCGCTGAAGCTTTCTTT. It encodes CASSIRGLGAEAFF.

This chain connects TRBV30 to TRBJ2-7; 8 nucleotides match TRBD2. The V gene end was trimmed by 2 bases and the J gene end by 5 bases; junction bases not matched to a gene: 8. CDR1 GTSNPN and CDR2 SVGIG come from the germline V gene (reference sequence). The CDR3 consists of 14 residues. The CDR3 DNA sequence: TGTGCCTGGAGTTCACCGGGGGGGGTGGACGAGCAGTACTTC. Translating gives CAWSSPGGVDEQYF.

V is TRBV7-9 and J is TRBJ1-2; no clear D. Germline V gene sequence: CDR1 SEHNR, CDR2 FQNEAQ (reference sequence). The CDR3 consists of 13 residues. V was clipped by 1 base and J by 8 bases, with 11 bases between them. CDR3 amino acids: CASSLDDLEGYTF. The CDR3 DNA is TGTGCCAGCAGCTTAGATGATCTGGAAGGCTACACCTTC.

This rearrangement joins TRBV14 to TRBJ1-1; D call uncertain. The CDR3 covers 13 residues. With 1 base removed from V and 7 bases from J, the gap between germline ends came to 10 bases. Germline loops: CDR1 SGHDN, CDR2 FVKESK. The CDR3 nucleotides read TGTGCCAGCAGCCAAGCGGGGAGAATTGAAGCTTTCTTT. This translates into CASSQAGRIEAFF.

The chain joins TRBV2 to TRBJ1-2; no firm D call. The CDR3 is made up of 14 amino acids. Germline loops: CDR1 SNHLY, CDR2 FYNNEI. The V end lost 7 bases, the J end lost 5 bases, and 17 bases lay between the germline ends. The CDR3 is CASTPIRAVYGYTF. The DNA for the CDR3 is TGTGCCAGCACCCCCATTAGGGCAGTTTATGGCTACACCTTC.

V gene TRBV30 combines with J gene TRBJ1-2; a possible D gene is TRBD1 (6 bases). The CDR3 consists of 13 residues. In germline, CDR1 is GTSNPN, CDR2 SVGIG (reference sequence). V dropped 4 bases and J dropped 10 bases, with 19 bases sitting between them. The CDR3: CAWMVKGGRVYTF. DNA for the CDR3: TGTGCCTGGATGGTGAAAGGGGGTAGAGTCTACACCTTC.

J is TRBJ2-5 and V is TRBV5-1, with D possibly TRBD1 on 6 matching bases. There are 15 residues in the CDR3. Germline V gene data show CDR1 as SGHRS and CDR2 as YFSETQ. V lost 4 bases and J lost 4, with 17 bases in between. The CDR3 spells CASSIMRGRGETQYF. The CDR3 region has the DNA TGCGCCAGCAGCATCATGAGGGGCAGGGGAGAGACCCAGTACTTC.

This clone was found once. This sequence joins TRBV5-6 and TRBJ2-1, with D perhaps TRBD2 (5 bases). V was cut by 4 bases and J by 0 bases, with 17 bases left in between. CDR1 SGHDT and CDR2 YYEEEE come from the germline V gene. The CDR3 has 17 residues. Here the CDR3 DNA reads TGTGCCAGCAGCGCTGAACTAGGCCCGAGCTCCTACAATGAGCAGTTCTTC. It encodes CASSAELGPSSYNEQFF.

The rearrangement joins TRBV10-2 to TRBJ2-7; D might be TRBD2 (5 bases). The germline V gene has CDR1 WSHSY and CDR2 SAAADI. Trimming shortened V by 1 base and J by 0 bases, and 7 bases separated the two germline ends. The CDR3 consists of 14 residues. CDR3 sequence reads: CASSEWRSSYEQYF. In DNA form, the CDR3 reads TGCGCCAGCAGTGAGTGGAGGAGCTCCTACGAGCAGTACTTC.

The CDR3 region is CASSLVSTGELFF. CDR3 DNA: TGTGCCAGCAGCTTAGTGTCCACCGGGGAGCTGTTTTTT. This sequence joins TRBV7-9 and TRBJ2-2, with D hard to call. V lost 1 base to trimming and J lost 4 bases, with 4 bases between them. This CDR3 comprises 13 residues. Germline CDR1 SEHNR, CDR2 FQNEAQ (reference sequence).

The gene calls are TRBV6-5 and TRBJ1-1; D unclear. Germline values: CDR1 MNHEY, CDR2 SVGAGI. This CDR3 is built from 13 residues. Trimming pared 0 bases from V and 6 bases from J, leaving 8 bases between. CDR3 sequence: CASSYSMFSEAFF. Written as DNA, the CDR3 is TGTGCCAGCAGTTACTCGATGTTCTCTGAAGCTTTCTTT.

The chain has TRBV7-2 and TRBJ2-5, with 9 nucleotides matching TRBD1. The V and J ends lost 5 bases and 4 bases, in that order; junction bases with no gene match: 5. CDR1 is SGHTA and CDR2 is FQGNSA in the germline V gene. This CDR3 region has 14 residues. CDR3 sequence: CASSHRGRRETQYF. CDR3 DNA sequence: TGTGCCAGCAGCCACAGGGGGCGCCGAGAGACCCAGTACTTC.

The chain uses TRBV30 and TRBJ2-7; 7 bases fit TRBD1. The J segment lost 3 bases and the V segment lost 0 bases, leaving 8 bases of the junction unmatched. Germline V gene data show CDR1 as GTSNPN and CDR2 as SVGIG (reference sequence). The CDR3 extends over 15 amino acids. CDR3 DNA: TGTGCCTGGAGTGTAGCGGCAGGGGGTGACTACGAGCAGTACTTC. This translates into CAWSVAAGGDYEQYF.

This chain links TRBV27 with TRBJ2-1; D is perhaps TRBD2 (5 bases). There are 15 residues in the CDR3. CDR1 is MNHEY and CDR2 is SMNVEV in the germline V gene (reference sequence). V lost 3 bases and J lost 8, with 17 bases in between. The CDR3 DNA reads TGTGCCAGCAGTTTGACTACCCTCTCTCTACATGAGCAGTTCTTC. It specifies CASSLTTLSLHEQFF.

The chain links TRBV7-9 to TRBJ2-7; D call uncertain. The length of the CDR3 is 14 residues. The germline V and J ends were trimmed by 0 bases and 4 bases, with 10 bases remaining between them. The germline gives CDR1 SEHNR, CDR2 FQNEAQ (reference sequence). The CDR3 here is CASSLASPPYEQYF. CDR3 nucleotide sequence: TGTGCCAGCAGCTTAGCGTCCCCCCCATACGAGCAGTACTTC.

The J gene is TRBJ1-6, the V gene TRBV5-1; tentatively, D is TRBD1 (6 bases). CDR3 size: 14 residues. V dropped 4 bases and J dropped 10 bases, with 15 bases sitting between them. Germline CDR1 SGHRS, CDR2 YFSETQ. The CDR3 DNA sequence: TGCGCCAGCAGCATTGGGACAATTCCATCACCCCTCCACTTT. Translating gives CASSIGTIPSPLHF.

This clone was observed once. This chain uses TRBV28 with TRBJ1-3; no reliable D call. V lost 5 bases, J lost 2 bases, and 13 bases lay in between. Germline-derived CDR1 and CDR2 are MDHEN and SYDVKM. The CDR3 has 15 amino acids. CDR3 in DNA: TGTGCCAGCAGTGCCTTCGAGGGAACTGGAAACACCATATATTTT. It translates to CASSAFEGTGNTIYF.

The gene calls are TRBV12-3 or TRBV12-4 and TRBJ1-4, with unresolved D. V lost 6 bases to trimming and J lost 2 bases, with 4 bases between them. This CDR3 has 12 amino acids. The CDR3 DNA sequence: TGTGCCAGCAGGAGGACTAATGAAAAACTGTTTTTT. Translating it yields CASRRTNEKLFF.